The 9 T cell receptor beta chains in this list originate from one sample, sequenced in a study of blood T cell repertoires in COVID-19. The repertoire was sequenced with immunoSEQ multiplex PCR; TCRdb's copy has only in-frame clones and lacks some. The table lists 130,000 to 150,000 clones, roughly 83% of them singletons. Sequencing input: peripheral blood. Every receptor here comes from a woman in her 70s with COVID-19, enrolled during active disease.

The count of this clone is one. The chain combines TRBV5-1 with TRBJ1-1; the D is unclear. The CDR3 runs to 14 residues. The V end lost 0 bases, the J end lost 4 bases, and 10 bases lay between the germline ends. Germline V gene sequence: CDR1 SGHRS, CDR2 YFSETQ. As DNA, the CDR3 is TGCGCCAGCAGCTTGGTCGCCACATCCACTGAAGCTTTCTTT. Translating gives CASSLVATSTEAFF.

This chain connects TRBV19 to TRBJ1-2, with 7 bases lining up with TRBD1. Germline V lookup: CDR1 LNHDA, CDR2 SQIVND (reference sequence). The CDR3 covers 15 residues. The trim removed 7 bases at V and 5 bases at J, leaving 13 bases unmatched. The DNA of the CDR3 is TGTGCCAGTACCAAACTGGGACAGCCTTTATATGGCTACACCTTC. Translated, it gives CASTKLGQPLYGYTF.

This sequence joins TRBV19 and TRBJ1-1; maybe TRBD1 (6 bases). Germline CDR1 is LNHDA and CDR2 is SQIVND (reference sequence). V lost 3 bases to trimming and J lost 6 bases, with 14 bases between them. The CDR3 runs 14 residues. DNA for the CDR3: TGTGCCAGTAGTATTAGCCGACAGGCAGCTGAAGCTTTCTTT. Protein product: CASSISRQAAEAFF.

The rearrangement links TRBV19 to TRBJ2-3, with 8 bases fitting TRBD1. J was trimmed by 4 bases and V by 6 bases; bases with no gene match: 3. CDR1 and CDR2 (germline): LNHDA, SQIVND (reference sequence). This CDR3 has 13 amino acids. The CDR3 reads CASRSGGADTQYF. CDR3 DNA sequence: TGTGCCAGTAGGTCAGGGGGCGCAGATACGCAGTATTTT.

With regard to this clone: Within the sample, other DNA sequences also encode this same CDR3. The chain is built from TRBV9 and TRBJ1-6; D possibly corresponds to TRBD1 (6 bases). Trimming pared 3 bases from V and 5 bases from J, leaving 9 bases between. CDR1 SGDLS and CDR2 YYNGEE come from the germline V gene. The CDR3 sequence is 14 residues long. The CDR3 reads CASSGAGDNSPLHF. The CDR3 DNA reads TGTGCCAGCAGCGGGGCAGGGGATAATTCACCCCTCCACTTT. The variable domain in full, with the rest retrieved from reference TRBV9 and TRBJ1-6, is DSGVTQTPKHLITATGQRVTLRCSPRSGDLSVYWYQQSLDQGLQFLIQYYNGEERAKGNILERFSAQQFPDLHSELNLSSLELGDSALYFCASSGAGDNSPLHFGNGTRLTVT.

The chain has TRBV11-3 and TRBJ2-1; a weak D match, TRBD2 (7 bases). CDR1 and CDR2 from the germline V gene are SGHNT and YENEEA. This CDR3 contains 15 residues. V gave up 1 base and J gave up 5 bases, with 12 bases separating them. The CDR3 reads CASSLANGGHNEQFF. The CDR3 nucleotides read TGTGCCAGCAGCTTAGCAAACGGGGGGCACAATGAGCAGTTCTTC.

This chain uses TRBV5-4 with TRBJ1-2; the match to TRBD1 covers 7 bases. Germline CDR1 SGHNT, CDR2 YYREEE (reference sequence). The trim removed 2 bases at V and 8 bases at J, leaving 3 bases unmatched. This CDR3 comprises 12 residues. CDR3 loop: CASSLDRAGYTF. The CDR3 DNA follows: TGTGCCAGCAGCTTAGACAGGGCAGGCTACACCTTC.

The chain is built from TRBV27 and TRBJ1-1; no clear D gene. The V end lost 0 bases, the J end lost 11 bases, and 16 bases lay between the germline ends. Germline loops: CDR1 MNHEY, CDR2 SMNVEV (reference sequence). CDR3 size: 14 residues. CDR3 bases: TGTGCCAGCAGTTTATCCACCGCAGGTCTCGCGGCTTTCTTT. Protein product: CASSLSTAGLAAFF.

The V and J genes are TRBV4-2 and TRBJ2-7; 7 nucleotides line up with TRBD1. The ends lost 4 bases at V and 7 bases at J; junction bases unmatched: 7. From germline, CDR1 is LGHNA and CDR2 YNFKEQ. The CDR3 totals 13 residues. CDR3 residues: CASSLRQGDEQYF. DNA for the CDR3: TGTGCCAGCAGCCTCCGACAGGGTGATGAGCAGTACTTC.